This T cell receptor beta chain was identified in a study of CD4 T cells in relation to SARS-CoV-2 and coronaviruses (dated by TCRdb to about 2021). Regarding the complete study: Across all 12 patients in the convalescent cohort, the median age was roughly 36 years, with a range of about 20 to 80 years. At the level of individual TCR clonotypes, the study evaluated whether memory CD4+ T cells crossreact between the spike proteins of SARS-CoV-2 and those of common cold coronaviruses. The approximately 12 convalescent patients included 8 males and 4 females; two subjects were Hispanic. Samples from a few pre-COVID donors and the naive versus memory experiments were sequenced with the Adaptive Biotechnologies TCR-sequencing kit; other data were Illumina-based. Shared crossreactive spike epitopes were mapped to their HLA restriction using patient-derived lymphoblastoid cell lines. Expansion assays from other donors in the study were sequenced with a different, Illumina-based TCR-beta assay.

Germline trimming amounts to 5 bases on V and 2 bases on J, with 2 as the count of junction bases outside the gene matches. CDR1 and CDR2, looked up from the germline V gene, are ENHRY and SYGVKD. The CDR3 numbers 14 residues from cysteine through phenylalanine. The CDR3 DNA has 42 bases and is translated from base 1. With respect to this clone: The antigen it binds to is not known. No much larger clonotype is one base removed from it; base qualities were not supplied.

DNA from uncultured naive and memory CD4+ T cells underwent immunoSEQ TCR-beta sequencing at deep resolution. Regarding the original processing steps: During preprocessing, nonproductive sequences were removed, along with CDR3s that did not begin with C, did not end with F or W, or were shorter than 7 amino acids. Cultured and uncultured naive and memory CD4+ repertoires were searched for previously identified spike- and CEF-reactive CDR3s. After three terminal residues were trimmed from each end, CDR3 homology was quantified as pairwise Levenshtein distance using the stringdist R package. TCRdb limited this immuneACCESS table to in-frame rearrangements with V and J called. A share of clones is missing; checked studies link under half to unresolved V genes, and the rest is unexplained. V and J calls and clone size are given by that table; D and trimming were obtained from the DNA. This sample holds 58,000 or so clones; just over 90% were observed only once. The top ten clones comprise around 0.43% of the sample.

The investigation overall reported the following: Memory CD4+ clonotypes crossrecognizing SARS-CoV-2 and at least one common cold coronavirus spike were found in approximately 65% of donors. Small numbers of patients and of tested TCRs were a limitation of the study. Pre-pandemic and post-infection samples were not both contributed by any donor, so tracing of the source of pre-existing responses was limited. Sequencing of naive versus memory cells indicated that the assay detects memory recall responses, not primary responses primed during culture. Significantly weaker SARS-CoV-2-driven expansion was shown by crossreactive clones than by monoreactive clones, consistent with antigenic imprinting. Crossreactivity analysis was centred on spike protein, so crossreactivity against other viral proteins was not assessed.

Naive and memory CD4+ T cells were separated from cryopreserved PBMCs by CD4 enrichment followed by EasySep naive CD4+ T cell enrichment. Ficoll-Paque PLUS gradient centrifugation was used to isolate PBMCs from either whole blood or leukapheresis product. PBMCs were either cryopreserved at -140°C or used fresh in the expansion assay. The QIAamp Micro DNA Kit was used to extract genomic DNA from the CD4+ T cells. The specimen was naive CD4+ T cells from PBMCs. The sample's cell subset or site, from its label and the paper: naive CD4+ T cells isolated by negative enrichment. The clonotype was recovered from an adult with COVID-19. The receptor chain draws on TRBV10-3 and TRBJ1-2; TRBD1 agrees with 10 junctional bases. Here is the DNA: TGTGCCATCAGTTGGACAGGGGGAAACTATGGCTACACCTTC. This encodes CAISWTGGNYGYTF.